These 25 T cell receptor beta chains were all obtained from the same sample, sequenced in a study of blood T cell repertoires in COVID-19. Generated by immunoSEQ multiplex PCR, the TCRdb table keeps only in-frame clones and is missing some. Of roughly 400,000 clones listed, 90% are singletons. Sequencing was done on a sample of PBMCs or T cells enriched from blood (not recorded which). The receptors stem from a man aged 18 to 29 who had recovered from COVID-19.

This chain links TRBV11-3 with TRBJ1-2, with D unresolved. CDR1 and CDR2 (germline): SGHNT, YENEEA. This CDR3 spans 15 amino acids. Between the trimmed V and J ends, which lost 4 bases and 4 bases, there was a span of 16 bases. CDR3 sequence (DNA): TGTGCCAGCAGCTCACGCGGAGAAGAAGGCTATGGCTACACCTTC. It encodes CASSSRGEEGYGYTF.

The chain has TRBV19 and TRBJ2-7; TRBD1 matches 8 bases. CDR1 is LNHDA and CDR2 is SQIVND in the germline V gene (reference sequence). Trimming took 5 bases from V and 7 from J; bases not matched to a gene: 10. The CDR3 covers 14 residues. The chain's CDR3 is CASSSPRGRGEQYF. The DNA for the CDR3 is TGTGCCAGTAGTTCCCCCAGGGGGCGAGGTGAGCAGTACTTC.

The rearrangement uses TRBV4-1 and TRBJ1-6; D gene ambiguous. CDR1 is MGHRA and CDR2 is YSYEKL in the germline V gene. There are 16 residues in the CDR3. V lost 1 base to trimming and J lost 7 bases, with 14 bases between them. CDR3 in DNA: TGCGCCAGCAGCCAAGTCGGAACAGTCGGAAATTCACCCCTCCACTTT. Its translation is CASSQVGTVGNSPLHF.

The V and J genes are TRBV5-1 and TRBJ2-5; a possible D gene is TRBD2 (6 bases). V dropped 4 bases and J dropped 1 base, with 11 bases sitting between them. This CDR3 has 14 amino acids. The germline gives CDR1 SGHRS, CDR2 YFSETQ. The DNA for the CDR3 is TGCGCCAGCAGCCAGTCGGGACTCCAAGAGACCCAGTACTTC. It translates to CASSQSGLQETQYF.

CDR3 sequence reads: CASRVGGQEYLSPLHF. CDR3 DNA: TGTGCCAGTAGGGTCGGGGGGCAGGAGTACCTTTCACCCCTCCACTTT. The V call is TRBV19, the J call TRBJ1-6; possibly TRBD1 for D (6 bases). The V gene's germline CDR1 is LNHDA and CDR2 SQIVND (reference sequence). The CDR3 has 16 amino acids. V lost 6 bases, J lost 9 bases, and 21 bases lay in between.

The chain employs TRBV6-5 and TRBJ2-7; TRBD1 matches 7 bases. This CDR3 has 14 residues. Germline CDR1 reads MNHEY; CDR2 reads SVGAGI. Trimming removed 5 bases from V and 1 base from J; junction bases left unmatched: 5. The CDR3 is CASSPRQGSYEQYF. CDR3 in DNA: TGTGCCAGCAGTCCAAGACAGGGTTCCTACGAGCAGTACTTC.

The chain is built from TRBV27 and TRBJ2-1; D gene uncertain. Germline V gives CDR1 MNHEY, CDR2 SMNVEV (reference sequence). The CDR3 totals 13 residues. The V end lost 5 bases, the J end lost 6 bases, and 11 bases lay between the germline ends. CDR3 region: CASSLSWSNEQFF. The CDR3 bases are TGTGCCAGCAGTCTTAGTTGGTCCAATGAGCAGTTCTTC.

The chain employs TRBV19 and TRBJ2-1; 12 bases fit TRBD2. The CDR3 is made up of 18 amino acids. The V gene end was trimmed by 5 bases and the J gene end by 0 bases; junction bases not matched to a gene: 8. Per germline, CDR1 LNHDA and CDR2 SQIVND (reference sequence). The CDR3, as DNA: TGTGCCAGTAGTGCCGGACTAGCGGGGCTAAGCTCCTACAATGAGCAGTTCTTC. Translating it yields CASSAGLAGLSSYNEQFF.

This chain connects TRBV5-4 to TRBJ2-1; 16 bases match TRBD2. The V gene end was trimmed by 3 bases and the J gene end by 7 bases; junction bases not matched to a gene: 4. The CDR3 sequence is 16 residues long. Per germline, CDR1 SGHNT and CDR2 YYREEE (reference sequence). CDR3 residues: CASSWGLAGGPNEQFF. CDR3 nucleotides: TGTGCCAGCAGCTGGGGACTAGCGGGAGGGCCGAATGAGCAGTTCTTC.

The V call is TRBV5-1, the J call TRBJ2-1; 13 bases agree with TRBD2. The CDR3 totals 15 residues. J was trimmed by 8 bases and V by 6 bases; bases with no gene match: 8. Per the germline V gene, CDR1 is SGHRS and CDR2 is YFSETQ. In nucleotides, the CDR3 is TGCGCCAGCATTCGGACTAGCGGGAGAATAGATGAGCAGTTCTTC. The encoded protein is CASIRTSGRIDEQFF.

CDR3 region: CASSLLGQGAETQYF. As DNA, the CDR3 is TGTGCCAGCAGCTTACTGGGACAGGGGGCAGAGACCCAGTACTTC. The J gene is TRBJ2-5, the V gene TRBV5-6; 12 bases fit TRBD1. Trimming at V came to 2 bases and at J to 4 bases, leaving 3 bases not matched to a gene. The CDR3 extends over 15 amino acids. CDR1 and CDR2 (germline): SGHDT, YYEEEE.

The chain combines TRBV27 with TRBJ1-1; no reliable D call. Trimming stripped 6 bases from V and 1 base from J, with 18 bases between. The CDR3 sequence is 16 residues long. The germline gives CDR1 MNHEY, CDR2 SMNVEV (reference sequence). The CDR3 nucleotides read TGTGCCAGCAGATTTTCTCCGGGTACTTGGAACACTGAAGCTTTCTTT. Amino acid sequence: CASRFSPGTWNTEAFF.

The V gene is TRBV12-3 or TRBV12-4, the J gene TRBJ1-1; D call uncertain. The CDR3 runs to 12 residues. The V gene lost 8 bases and the J gene lost 10 bases, with 17 bases spanning the gap. CDR3 nucleotides: TGTGCCAGCCGAAACTCGTACGCAGGAGCTTTCTTT. Translation: CASRNSYAGAFF.

V is TRBV4-1 and J is TRBJ2-7; tentatively, D is TRBD2 (7 bases). The germline V and J ends were trimmed by 4 bases and 5 bases, with 18 bases remaining between them. CDR1 and CDR2 from the germline V gene are MGHRA and YSYEKL. The CDR3 runs to 15 residues. DNA for the CDR3: TGCGCCAGCAGCCCGTACCGGGGGGCCCTCCACGAGCAGTACTTC. Encoded protein: CASSPYRGALHEQYF.

The chain links TRBV19 to TRBJ2-7, with D perhaps TRBD1 (5 bases). Trimming took off 4 bases at V and 2 bases at J, with 9 bases between the two ends. Germline V gene sequence: CDR1 LNHDA, CDR2 SQIVND (reference sequence). This CDR3 has 13 residues. The CDR3 loop is CASSRTNTYEQYF. In DNA form, the CDR3 reads TGTGCCAGTAGTAGGACAAATACCTACGAGCAGTACTTC.

The chain employs TRBV5-6 and TRBJ2-7; 12 nucleotides match TRBD2. The junction had 0 bases not matched to a gene; V was cut back by 0 bases and J by 11 bases. The CDR3 spans 12 residues. Germline assignment: CDR1 SGHDT and CDR2 YYEEEE. The CDR3 region has the DNA TGTGCCAGCAGCTTGGCTAGCGGGAGGGAGTACTTC. Protein sequence: CASSLASGREYF.

This chain uses TRBV19 with TRBJ1-1, with TRBD1 matching 9 bases. The V gene end was trimmed by 7 bases and the J gene end by 8 bases; junction bases not matched to a gene: 5. The CDR3 spans 12 residues. Germline CDR1 and CDR2: LNHDA and SQIVND (reference sequence). The CDR3 spells CASIGTGTEAFF. CDR3 sequence (DNA): TGTGCCAGTATTGGGACAGGGACCGAAGCTTTCTTT.

This clone was seen a single time. This chain uses TRBV24-1 with TRBJ2-1, with 11 bases identical to TRBD2. Germline loops: CDR1 KGHDR, CDR2 SFDVKD. The ends lost 4 bases at V and 4 bases at J; junction bases unmatched: 11. CDR3 length: 18 amino acids. The DNA of the CDR3 is TGTGCCACCAGTGAAATAACGTCGACTAGCGGGAAATACAATGAGCAGTTCTTC. Translating it yields CATSEITSTSGKYNEQFF.

J is TRBJ2-7 and V is TRBV5-1; possibly TRBD1 for D (6 bases). The CDR3 extends over 15 amino acids. Germline V gives CDR1 SGHRS, CDR2 YFSETQ. The germline V and J ends were trimmed by 6 bases and 1 base, with 17 bases remaining between them. CDR3 DNA: TGCGCCAGCAACCATCTGGACAGTTTATCCTACGAGCAGTACTTC. It yields the protein CASNHLDSLSYEQYF.

The V call is TRBV9, the J call TRBJ1-6; D gene unclear. With 1 base removed from V and 8 bases from J, the gap between germline ends came to 16 bases. CDR1 SGDLS and CDR2 YYNGEE come from the germline V gene. CDR3 length: 16 amino acids. CDR3 sequence reads: CASSVTDTGRYSPLHF. The CDR3 DNA reads as TGTGCCAGCAGCGTAACTGACACTGGGAGGTATTCACCCCTCCACTTT.

V is TRBV5-6 and J is TRBJ1-2, with 7 bases fitting TRBD1. This CDR3 is built from 14 residues. The ends lost 6 bases at V and 4 bases at J; junction bases unmatched: 9. Per germline, CDR1 SGHDT and CDR2 YYEEEE. The chain's CDR3 is CASKSTGAAYGYTF. CDR3 DNA: TGTGCCAGCAAGAGCACAGGGGCGGCCTATGGCTACACCTTC.

The V and J genes are TRBV9 and TRBJ1-2; D is uncertain. The CDR3 spans 13 residues. Germline values: CDR1 SGDLS, CDR2 YYNGEE. V was pared by 3 bases and J by 5 bases, with 11 bases between. In DNA form, the CDR3 reads TGTGCCAGCAGCGCCGCTCGGGGATATGGCTACACCTTC. Amino acid sequence: CASSAARGYGYTF.

The J gene is TRBJ1-3, the V gene TRBV7-9, with 7 bases matching TRBD1. Trimming cost V 2 bases and J 8 bases; bases outside gene matches: 12. The CDR3 spans 16 residues. The V gene's germline CDR1 is SEHNR and CDR2 FQNEAQ (reference sequence). The CDR3 coding sequence is TGTGCCAGCAGCTTAAGGAGGGGGCCGCTATTTGACACCATATATTTT. Encoded protein: CASSLRRGPLFDTIYF.

The V call is TRBV19, the J call TRBJ1-1, with 8 bases fitting TRBD1. In germline, CDR1 is LNHDA, CDR2 SQIVND (reference sequence). The CDR3 loop spans 17 amino acids. The junction had 13 bases not matched to a gene; V was cut back by 7 bases and J by 0 bases. In nucleotides, the CDR3 is TGTGCCAGTAAACCGGGACAGGCCCTAATAATGAACACTGAAGCTTTCTTT. Protein: CASKPGQALIMNTEAFF.

The chain carries TRBV11-3 and TRBJ2-3, with 9 bases identical to TRBD1. CDR1 SGHNT and CDR2 YENEEA come from the germline V gene. J was trimmed by 2 bases and V by 5 bases; bases with no gene match: 5. The CDR3 is 15 amino acids. For the CDR3, the DNA is TGTGCCAGCAGCCAACGGGACAGGGTCACAGATACGCAGTATTTT. Translating it yields CASSQRDRVTDTQYF. Full variable domain (missing parts from reference TRBV11-3 and TRBJ2-3): EAGVVQSPRYKIIEKKQPVAFWCNPISGHNTLYWYLQNLGQGPELLIRYENEEAVDDSQLPKDRFSAERLKGVDSTLKIQPAELGDSAVYLCASSQRDRVTDTQYFGPGTRLTVL.